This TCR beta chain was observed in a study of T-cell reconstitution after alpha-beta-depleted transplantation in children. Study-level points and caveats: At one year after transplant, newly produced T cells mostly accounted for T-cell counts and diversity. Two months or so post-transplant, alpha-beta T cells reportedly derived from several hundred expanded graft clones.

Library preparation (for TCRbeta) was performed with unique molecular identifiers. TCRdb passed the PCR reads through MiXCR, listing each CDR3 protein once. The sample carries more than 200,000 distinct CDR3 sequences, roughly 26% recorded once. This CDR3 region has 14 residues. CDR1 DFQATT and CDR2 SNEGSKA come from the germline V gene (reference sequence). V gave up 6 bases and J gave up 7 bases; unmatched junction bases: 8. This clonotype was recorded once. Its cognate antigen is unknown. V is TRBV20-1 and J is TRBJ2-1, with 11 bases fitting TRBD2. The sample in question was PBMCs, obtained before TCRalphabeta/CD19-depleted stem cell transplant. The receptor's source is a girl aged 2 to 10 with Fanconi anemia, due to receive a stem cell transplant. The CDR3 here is CSATSGSITNEQFF. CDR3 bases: TGCAGTGCCACTAGCGGGAGTATTACGAATGAGCAGTTCTTC.